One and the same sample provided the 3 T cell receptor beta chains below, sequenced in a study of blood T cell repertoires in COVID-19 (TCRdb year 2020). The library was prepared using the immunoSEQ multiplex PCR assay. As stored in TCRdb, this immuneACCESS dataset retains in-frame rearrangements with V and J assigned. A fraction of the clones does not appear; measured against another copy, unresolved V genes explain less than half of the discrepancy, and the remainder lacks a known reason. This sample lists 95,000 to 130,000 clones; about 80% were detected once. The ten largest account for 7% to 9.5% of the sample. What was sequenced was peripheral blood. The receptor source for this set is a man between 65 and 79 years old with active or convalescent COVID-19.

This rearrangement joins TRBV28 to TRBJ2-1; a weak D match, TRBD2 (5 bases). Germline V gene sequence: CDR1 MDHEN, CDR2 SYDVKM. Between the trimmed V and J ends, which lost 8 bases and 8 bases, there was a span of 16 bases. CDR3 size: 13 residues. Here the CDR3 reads CASGSSTGYEQFF. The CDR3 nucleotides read TGTGCCAGCGGGAGTTCTACGGGATATGAGCAGTTCTTC.

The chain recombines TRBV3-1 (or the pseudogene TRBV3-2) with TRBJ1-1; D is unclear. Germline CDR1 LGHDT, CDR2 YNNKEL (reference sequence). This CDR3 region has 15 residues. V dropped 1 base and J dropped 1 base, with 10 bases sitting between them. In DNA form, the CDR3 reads TGTGCCAGCAGCCAAGGACCGTGGAGGAACACTGAAGCTTTCTTT. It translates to CASSQGPWRNTEAFF.

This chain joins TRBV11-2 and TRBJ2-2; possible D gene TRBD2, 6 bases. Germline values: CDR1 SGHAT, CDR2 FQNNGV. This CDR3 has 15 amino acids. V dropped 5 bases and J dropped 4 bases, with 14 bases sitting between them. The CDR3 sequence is CASSRTSSVTGELFF. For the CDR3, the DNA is TGTGCCAGCAGCCGAACTAGCTCGGTCACCGGGGAGCTGTTTTTT.